This entry lists 11 T cell receptor beta chains sequenced from one sample in a study of T cells in women clearing cervical HPV infection. Method: immunoSEQ multiplex PCR; TCRdb's copy keeps in-frame clones and lacks some. Its clone listing holds about 37,000 clones. Input material: blood buffy coat. The receptors derive from a woman aged 18-70 years with a cervical HPV16 infection that either progressed to CIN3+ or cleared (not recorded which).

As for this clone: Coverage ceases 3 residues before the CDR3 finishes, and the germline J gene fills in the end. The chain is built from TRBV6-1 and TRBJ2-1; 10 bases line up with TRBD2. CDR1 and CDR2 from the germline V gene are MNHNS and SASEGT. This CDR3 is 16 amino acids long. J gave up 4 bases and V 4 bases, and 7 bases lay outside the gene matches. CDR3 protein: CASSGTSGDSYNEQFF. Incomplete CDR3 DNA: TGTGCCAGCAGTGGCACTAGCGGGGATTCTTACAATGAG.

As to this clone: The missing CDR3 end, 3 residues past where the read stops, is filled in from the germline J gene. The chain has TRBV18 and TRBJ1-1; a weak D match, TRBD1 (5 bases). The CDR3 is made up of 13 amino acids. With 3 bases removed from V and 4 bases from J, the gap between germline ends came to 9 bases. CDR1 and CDR2 (germline): KGHSH, LQKENI. The CDR3 region is CASSPGGRTEAFF. CDR3 bases read: TGTGCCAGCTCACCGGGGGGTCGCACTGAA. Full variable domain (missing parts from reference TRBV18 and TRBJ1-1): NAGVMQNPRHLVRRRGQEARLRCSPMKGHSHVYWYRQLPEEGLKFMVYLQKENIIDESGMPKERFSAEFPKEGPSILRIQQVVRGDSAAYFCASSPGGRTEAFFGQGTRLTVV.

Comment on this clone: The read stops 3 residues short of the end of the CDR3; the missing end is completed from the germline J gene. Other DNA sequences of this sample code for an identical CDR3. The chain links TRBV2 to TRBJ1-2; 7 positions match TRBD1. This CDR3 spans 13 amino acids. From germline, CDR1 is SNHLY and CDR2 FYNNEI. The J segment lost 3 bases and the V segment lost 7 bases, leaving 5 bases of the junction unmatched. CDR3 bases read: TGTGCCAGCACCCTCGACAGGGACTATGGC. This gives the protein CASTLDRDYG. The full CDR3 protein is CASTLDRDYGYTF.

CDR3 DNA (partial): TGTGCCAGCAGTTTGAGGGCAACTAATGAAAAA. This sequence encodes CASSLRATNEK. From start to end, the CDR3 is CASSLRATNEKLFF. The chain carries TRBV6-2 or TRBV6-3 and TRBJ1-4; D unresolved. The missing CDR3 end, 3 residues past where the read stops, is filled in from the germline J gene. CDR1 and CDR2 (germline): MNHEY, SVGEGT. This CDR3 is 14 amino acids long. Between the trimmed V and J ends, which lost 4 bases and 0 bases, there was a span of 6 bases.

As to this clone: The read is 3 residues too short to cover the CDR3 end, so that end is filled in from the germline J gene. The chain couples TRBV11-2 to TRBJ2-1; D might be TRBD2 (6 bases). From germline, CDR1 is SGHAT and CDR2 FQNNGV. Trimming took off 2 bases at V and 3 bases at J, with 11 bases between the two ends. The CDR3 length is 15 residues. The CDR3 loop is CASSLPGTYYNEQFF. The covered CDR3 bases are TGTGCCAGCAGCTTACCCGGGACTTACTACAATGAG.

Remarks on this clone: The read comes to an end 3 residues before the CDR3 does, leaving the germline J gene to fill in the end. The V and J genes are TRBV5-6 and TRBJ2-3, with 9 bases aligning to TRBD2. This CDR3 spans 15 amino acids. Looked up from germline, CDR1 is SGHDT and CDR2 is YYEEEE. CDR3 DNA (partial): TGTGCCAGCAGCGCCAGACGCGGGGGGGTGGGGACG. This translates into CASSARRGGVGT. The full CDR3 reads CASSARRGGVGTQYF.

Details on this clone: The read ends 3 residues before the CDR3 terminus; that terminus is restored from the germline J gene. This sequence joins TRBV30 and TRBJ1-4, with TRBD1 matching over 7 bases. Looked up from germline, CDR1 is GTSNPN and CDR2 is SVGIG (reference sequence). Trimming at V came to 4 bases and at J to 8 bases, leaving 4 bases not matched to a gene. CDR3 size: 12 residues. The CDR3 DNA, read in part, is TGTGCCTGGAAACAGGGGAAGGAAAAA. It codes for CAWKQGKEK. The full CDR3 is CAWKQGKEKLFF.

A note on this clone: The read ends 3 residues early relative to the CDR3; the germline J gene fills the gap. The rearrangement links TRBV6-1 to TRBJ2-5; TRBD2 aligns across 7 bases. With V trimmed by 1 base and J by 2 bases, 4 bases remained unmatched. The CDR3 is 15 residues long. The germline CDR1 and CDR2 sequences are MNHNS and SASEGT. This chain's CDR3 is CASSEGLAAQETQYF. CDR3 bases read: TGTGCCAGCAGTGAAGGGCTAGCGGCACAAGAGACC.

A remark on this clone: The CDR3 end lies 3 residues beyond the end of the read and is filled in from the germline J gene. V usage is TRBV5-1 and J usage is TRBJ2-7; TRBD2 might be the D (6 bases). The CDR3 runs 15 residues. Trimming stripped 4 bases from V and 2 bases from J, with 16 bases between. Germline V gene data show CDR1 as SGHRS and CDR2 as YFSETQ. The CDR3 bases that were read are TGCGCCAGCAGCCCCCGGGGACTGAACACCTACGAG. Protein sequence: CASSPRGLNTYE. The whole CDR3 region reads CASSPRGLNTYEQYF.

Notes on this clone: The read ends 3 residues before the CDR3 terminus; that terminus is restored from the germline J gene. This chain connects TRBV30 to TRBJ1-5, with 7 bases fitting TRBD1. This CDR3 contains 13 residues. Trimming at V came to 2 bases and at J to 6 bases, leaving 4 bases not matched to a gene. The germline CDR1 and CDR2 sequences are GTSNPN and SVGIG (reference sequence). CDR3 residues: CAWSRQGTQPQHF. The DNA read from the CDR3 is TGTGCCTGGAGTAGACAGGGAACTCAGCCC.

With regard to this clone: The CDR3 end is not reached by the read, which stops 3 residues before it; the germline J gene fills it in. The chain uses TRBV20-1 and TRBJ2-3; 14 nucleotides agree with TRBD2. Germline CDR1 and CDR2: DFQATT and SNEGSKA (reference sequence). Trimming removed 0 bases from V and 0 bases from J; junction bases left unmatched: 8. The CDR3 totals 19 residues. The sequenced CDR3 bases are TGCAGTGCTAGAGAAAAGACTAGCGGGAGGGTCCCTAGCACAGATACG. Encoded protein: CSAREKTSGRVPSTDT. The full-length CDR3 reads as CSAREKTSGRVPSTDTQYF.